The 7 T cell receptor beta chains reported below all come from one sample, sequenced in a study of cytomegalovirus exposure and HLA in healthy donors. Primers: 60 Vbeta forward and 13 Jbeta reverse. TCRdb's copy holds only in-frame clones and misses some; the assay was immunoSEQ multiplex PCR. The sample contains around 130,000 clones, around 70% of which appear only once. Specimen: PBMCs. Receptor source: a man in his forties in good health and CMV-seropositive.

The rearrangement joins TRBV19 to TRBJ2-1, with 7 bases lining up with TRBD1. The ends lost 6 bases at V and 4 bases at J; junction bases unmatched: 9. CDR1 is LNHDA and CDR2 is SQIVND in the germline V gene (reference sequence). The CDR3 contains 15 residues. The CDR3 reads CASSLRQGVYNEQFF. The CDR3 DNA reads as TGTGCCAGTAGCCTTCGACAGGGTGTATACAATGAGCAGTTCTTC. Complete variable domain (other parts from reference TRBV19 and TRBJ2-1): DGGITQSPKYLFRKEGQNVTLSCEQNLNHDAMYWYRQDPGQGLRLIYYSQIVNDFQKGDIAEGYSVSREKKESFPLTVTSAQKNPTAFYLCASSLRQGVYNEQFFGPGTRLTVL.

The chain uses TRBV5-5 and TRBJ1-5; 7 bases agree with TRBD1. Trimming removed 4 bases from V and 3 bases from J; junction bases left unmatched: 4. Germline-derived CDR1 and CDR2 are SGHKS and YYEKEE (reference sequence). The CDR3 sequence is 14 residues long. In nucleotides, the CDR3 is TGTGCCAGCAGCCCAGGGGGTGTCAATCAGCCCCAGCATTTT. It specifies CASSPGGVNQPQHF.

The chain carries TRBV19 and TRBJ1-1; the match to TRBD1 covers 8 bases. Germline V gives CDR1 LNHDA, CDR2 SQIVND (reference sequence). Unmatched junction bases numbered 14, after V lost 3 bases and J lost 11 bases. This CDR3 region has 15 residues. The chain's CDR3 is CASSIGQGASSMAFF. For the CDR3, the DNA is TGTGCCAGTAGTATCGGGCAGGGGGCCTCCTCGATGGCTTTCTTT.

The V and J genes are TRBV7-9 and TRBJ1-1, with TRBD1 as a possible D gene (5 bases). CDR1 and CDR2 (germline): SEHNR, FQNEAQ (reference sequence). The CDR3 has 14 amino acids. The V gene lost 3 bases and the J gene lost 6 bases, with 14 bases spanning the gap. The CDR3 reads CASSLEQVDPEAFF. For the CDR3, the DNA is TGTGCCAGCAGCTTGGAACAGGTGGACCCTGAAGCTTTCTTT.

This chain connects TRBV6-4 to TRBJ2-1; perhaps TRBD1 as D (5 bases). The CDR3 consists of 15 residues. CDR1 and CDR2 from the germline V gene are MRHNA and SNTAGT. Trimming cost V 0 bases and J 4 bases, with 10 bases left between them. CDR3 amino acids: CASSDSHDRYNEQFF. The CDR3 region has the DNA TGTGCCAGCAGTGACTCCCACGACAGATACAATGAGCAGTTCTTC.

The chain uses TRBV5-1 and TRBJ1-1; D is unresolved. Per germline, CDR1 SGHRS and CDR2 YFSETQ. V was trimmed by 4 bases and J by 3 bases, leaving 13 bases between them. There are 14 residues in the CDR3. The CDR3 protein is CASSRQSGDTEAFF. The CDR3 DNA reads TGCGCCAGCAGCCGCCAGTCGGGAGACACTGAAGCTTTCTTT.

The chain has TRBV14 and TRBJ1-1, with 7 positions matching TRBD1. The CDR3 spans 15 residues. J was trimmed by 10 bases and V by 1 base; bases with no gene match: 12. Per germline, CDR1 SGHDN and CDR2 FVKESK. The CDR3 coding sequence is TGTGCCAGCAGCCAAGGTCAAGGGGGCGCGAGGCTAGCTTTCTTT. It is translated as CASSQGQGGARLAFF.